This T cell receptor (beta chain) emerged from a study of T-cell reconstitution after alpha-beta-depleted transplantation in children. CDR1 is DFQATT and CDR2 is SNEGSKA in the germline V gene (reference sequence). The ends lost 4 bases at V and 3 bases at J; junction bases unmatched: 12. There are 15 residues in the CDR3. This clonotype was seen more than once but under ten times. Antigen unknown. Whole-study findings and limits: Expanded graft clones numbering several hundred reportedly gave rise to alpha-beta T cells about two months after transplant. At the one-year point after transplant, T-cell counts and TCRbeta diversity were found to come mostly from T cells that had been newly produced. TCRbeta diversity was high at day 60 in some patients (a result of surviving recipient T cells and thymic progenitors).

A library of TCRbeta sequences, prepared with unique molecular identifiers, was generated. TCRdb used MiXCR to reprocess the PCR reads, holding one entry per CDR3 protein. This table has almost 600,000 distinct CDR3 sequences, 27% appearing once. The chain links TRBV20-1 to TRBJ2-7; 7 bases agree with TRBD1. The sequencing used PBMCs, collected before TCRalphabeta/CD19-depleted stem cell transplant. This TCR was recovered from a boy younger than two with Wiskott-Aldrich syndrome, due to receive a stem cell transplant. The CDR3 DNA follows: TGCAGTGCTATCCGTCGACAGGGCATATACTACGAGCAGTACTTC. Translated: CSAIRRQGIYYEQYF.